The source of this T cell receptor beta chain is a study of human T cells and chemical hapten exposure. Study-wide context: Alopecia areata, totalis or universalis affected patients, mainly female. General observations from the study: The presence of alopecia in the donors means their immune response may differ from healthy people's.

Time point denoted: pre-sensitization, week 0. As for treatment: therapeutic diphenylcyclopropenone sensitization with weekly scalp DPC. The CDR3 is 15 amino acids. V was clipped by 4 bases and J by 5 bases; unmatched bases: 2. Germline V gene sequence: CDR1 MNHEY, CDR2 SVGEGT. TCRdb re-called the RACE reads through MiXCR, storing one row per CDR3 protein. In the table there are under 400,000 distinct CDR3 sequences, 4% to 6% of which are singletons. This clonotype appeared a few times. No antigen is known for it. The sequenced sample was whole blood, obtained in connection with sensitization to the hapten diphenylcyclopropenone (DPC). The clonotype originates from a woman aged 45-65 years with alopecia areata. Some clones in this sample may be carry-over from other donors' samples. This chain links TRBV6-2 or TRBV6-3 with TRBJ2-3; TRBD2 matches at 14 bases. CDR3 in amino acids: CASSSGTSGRDTQYF. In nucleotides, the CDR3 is TGTGCCAGCAGTTCCGGGACTAGCGGGAGAGATACGCAGTATTTT.